This is a list of T cell receptor beta chains from one sample in a study of blood T cell repertoires in COVID-19. Sequencing used immunoSEQ multiplex PCR; TCRdb keeps in-frame clones, though not all of them. The sample consists of about 200,000 clones, approximately 90% of them appearing once. Input material: peripheral blood. The source is a middle-aged man with active or convalescent COVID-19. CDR3s include the opening cysteine and the closing phenylalanine or tryptophan. A D gene is named only where the DNA matches it firmly. Not all rows give a size; the values are once, few, many and, for expanded clones, a class.

14,TRBV7-9,NA,TRBJ1-5,NA,TGTGCCAGCAGTGGTGTCGGGGTTGATCAGCCCCAGCATTTT,CASSGVGVDQPQHF
12,TRBV25-1,TRBD1,TRBJ1-1,NA,TGTGCCACCCGACAGGGGAACACTGAAGCTTTCTTT,CATRQGNTEAFF
14,TRBV28,NA,TRBJ1-1,NA,TGTGCCAGCAGTTTCACCAGGGTGAACACTGAAGCTTTCTTT,CASSFTRVNTEAFF
11,TRBV19,NA,TRBJ1-1,NA,TGTGCCAGTAGTATAGAGGGCGCAGCTTTCTTT,CASSIEGAAFF
19,TRBV10-3,TRBD2,TRBJ2-4,NA,TGTGCCATCAGTGCCAACCCCACCCCTAGCGGGAGGGATAAAAACATTCAGTACTTC,CAISANPTPSGRDKNIQYF
16,TRBV19,TRBD1,TRBJ2-2,NA,TGTGCCAGTAGTATTGCGAACAGGGGGTCCACCGGGGAGCTGTTTTTT,CASSIANRGSTGELFF
13,TRBV5-1,TRBD2,TRBJ2-3,NA,TGCGCCGGATCCCGGGGGGGCACAGATACGCAGTATTTT,CAGSRGGTDTQYF
11,TRBV27,NA,TRBJ2-3,once,TGTGCCAGCAGTCACACAGATACGCAGTATTTT,CASSHTDTQYF
15,TRBV18,NA,TRBJ2-3,once,TGTGCCAGCTCCCCGCTAGGACTGGAGAGTGATACGCAGTATTTT,CASSPLGLESDTQYF
17,TRBV29-1,TRBD1,TRBJ1-1,NA,TGCAGCGTCCTGAAAGCGGGACAGGGGGTTTTCGCCACTGAAGCTTTCTTT,CSVLKAGQGVFATEAFF
15,TRBV6-1,TRBD1,TRBJ2-5,NA,TGTGCCAGCAGTGGACAGGGGGCTTATCAAGAGACCCAGTACTTC,CASSGQGAYQETQYF
13,TRBV10-3,NA,TRBJ2-7,NA,TGTGCCATCAGTGATTTCCAGGGGTACGAGCAGTACTTC,CAISDFQGYEQYF
16,TRBV5-5,NA,TRBJ2-6,NA,TGTGCCAGCAGCCCCTATTACCCCTCTGGGGCCAACGTCCTGACTTTC,CASSPYYPSGANVLTF
13,TRBV30,NA,TRBJ2-7,NA,TGTGCCTGGGCGCAGGGTGGGGTTTACGAGCAGTACTTC,CAWAQGGVYEQYF
15,TRBV6-1,NA,TRBJ1-4,NA,TGTGCCAGCAGTGAGTCTGGCGGGGTGAGGGAAAAACTGTTTTTT,CASSESGGVREKLFF
13,TRBV12-3/TRBV12-4,TRBD1,TRBJ1-2,NA,TGTGCCAGCAGTTTTGGACAGGATTATGGCTACACCTTC,CASSFGQDYGYTF
15,TRBV4-1,TRBD1,TRBJ1-4,once,TGCGCCAGCAGCCAAATGACAGGGGGACAAGAAAAACTGTTTTTT,CASSQMTGGQEKLFF
16,TRBV6-5,TRBD1,TRBJ1-2,many,TGTGCCAGCAGTTACTCGAGTCCGGCAGGGGGCTATGGCTACACCTTC,CASSYSSPAGGYGYTF
13,TRBV2,TRBD1,TRBJ1-5,NA,TGTGCCAGCAGCTCACAGGGGGCCCAGCCCCAGCATTTT,CASSSQGAQPQHF
16,TRBV15,TRBD2,TRBJ2-1,NA,TGTGCCACCAGCAGAGGGGGCGGGAGGGCCTCCGATGAGCAGTTCTTC,CATSRGGGRASDEQFF
16,TRBV9,TRBD1,TRBJ2-3,NA,TGTGCCAGCAGCGTAGGGACAGGGGCAAGCACAGATACGCAGTATTTT,CASSVGTGASTDTQYF
15,TRBV5-4,NA,TRBJ1-2,NA,TGTGCCAGCAGCTTGTCGGGCAGGGAATACTATGGCTACACCTTC,CASSLSGREYYGYTF
14,TRBV6-5,NA,TRBJ2-7,NA,TGTGCCAGCAGGCGGGACCCCGATAGGAACGAGCAGTACTTC,CASRRDPDRNEQYF
14,TRBV5-5,TRBD1,TRBJ2-3,few,TGTGCCAGCAGCTATGGACAGGTGACAGATACGCAGTATTTT,CASSYGQVTDTQYF
14,TRBV5-1,NA,TRBJ2-1,NA,TGCGCCAGCAGCTTGGCAGGCAGGGAACGTGAGCAGTTCTTC,CASSLAGREREQFF
14,TRBV7-2,TRBD1,TRBJ2-7,NA,TGTGCCAGCAGCTTAAACAGGGGGGACTACGAGCAGTACTTC,CASSLNRGDYEQYF
14,TRBV25-1,TRBD1,TRBJ1-4,NA,TGTGCCAGCAGTGCGTCAGGGGGCGGTGAAAAACTGTTTTTT,CASSASGGGEKLFF
13,TRBV28,NA,TRBJ1-5,NA,TGTGCCAGCAGTTTGCCCGGGAAACAGCCCCAGCATTTT,CASSLPGKQPQHF
15,TRBV11-2,NA,TRBJ2-7,NA,TGTGCCAGCAGCTTAGCGGCAGGGAACTCCTACGAGCAGTACTTC,CASSLAAGNSYEQYF
17,TRBV11-3,TRBD2,TRBJ2-5,NA,TGTGCCAGCAGCTTAGCCCTCGCGACTAGCGGCCAAGAGACCCAGTACTTC,CASSLALATSGQETQYF
13,TRBV6-5,TRBD2,TRBJ2-1,NA,TGTGCCACCTCCCCTCTAGCGGGAGCCTCTCAGTTCTTC,CATSPLAGASQFF
16,TRBV5-8,TRBD1,TRBJ2-3,NA,TGTGCCAGCAGCCGACGGACAGGGATGGTCGCAGATACGCAGTATTTT,CASSRRTGMVADTQYF
14,TRBV9,NA,TRBJ2-1,NA,TGTGCCAGCAGCGCAACAGGTTCCTACAATGAGCAGTTCTTC,CASSATGSYNEQFF
13,TRBV6-4,NA,TRBJ1-2,NA,TGTGCCAGCAGTCCCGGACAAAGCTATGGCTACACCTTC,CASSPGQSYGYTF
13,TRBV7-8,NA,TRBJ1-1,NA,TGTGCCAGCAGCTTATTCCCGGGGGTTGTAGCTTTCTTT,CASSLFPGVVAFF
16,TRBV19,NA,TRBJ1-4,once,TGTGCCAGTAGTTTATATACAGGGAACATTAATGAAAAACTGTTTTTT,CASSLYTGNINEKLFF
16,TRBV5-1,TRBD1,TRBJ1-5,NA,TGCGCCAGCAGCCCCGGGACAGGGGTGAGCAATCAGCCCCAGCATTTT,CASSPGTGVSNQPQHF
13,TRBV6-2/TRBV6-3,NA,TRBJ1-1,once,TGTGCCAGCAGTTACTACAAAAACACTGAAGCTTTCTTT,CASSYYKNTEAFF
15,TRBV21-1,NA,TRBJ1-6,NA,TGTGCCAGCAGCCCCCGGAGGTTGGGGAATTCACCCCTCCACTTT,CASSPRRLGNSPLHF
14,TRBV2,NA,TRBJ1-1,once,TGTGCCAGCAGTGAAGAGTCAGGAGGAACTGAAGCTTTCTTT,CASSEESGGTEAFF
16,TRBV19,TRBD2,TRBJ2-3,once,TGTGCCAGTAGTACCCCTAGCGGGGGGGCGACAGATACGCAGTATTTT,CASSTPSGGATDTQYF
19,TRBV19,TRBD2,TRBJ2-1,NA,TGTGCCAGTAGTATAGCGGGGACGGCGGGACTAGCCACACACAATGAGCAGTTCTTC,CASSIAGTAGLATHNEQFF
16,TRBV19,NA,TRBJ1-5,NA,TGTGCCAGCAGACCAGGGTCTACAGGGAGCAATCAGCCCCAGCATTTT,CASRPGSTGSNQPQHF
16,TRBV19,NA,TRBJ1-6,NA,TGTGCCAGTAGTATTCCTCGACGGAGCTCCAATTCACCCCTCCACTTT,CASSIPRRSSNSPLHF
14,TRBV7-2,TRBD1,TRBJ1-2,NA,TGTGCCAGCAGCTTCGCCGCAGGGGGAAACGTGGACACCTTC,CASSFAAGGNVDTF
14,TRBV7-9,NA,TRBJ2-7,once,TGTGCCAGCAGCTCCTTCCCCAGGGAGGGGGGGCAGTACTTC,CASSSFPREGGQYF
14,TRBV19,TRBD2,TRBJ2-5,NA,TGTGCCAGTAGGGACACTAGCGTCTCAGAGACCCAGTACTTC,CASRDTSVSETQYF
15,TRBV6-5,TRBD2,TRBJ2-7,few,TGTGCCAGCAGCTTAAGACTAGCGGGGAGCTACGAGCAGTACTTC,CASSLRLAGSYEQYF
14,TRBV27,NA,TRBJ1-2,NA,TGTGCCAGCAGTTTTTCTGGGCACCACTATGGCTACACCTTC,CASSFSGHHYGYTF
15,TRBV28,NA,TRBJ2-7,NA,TGTGCCAGCACCCGAGGGGGAGTCATCGCCTACGAGCAGTACTTC,CASTRGGVIAYEQYF
15,TRBV5-1,NA,TRBJ1-3,NA,TGCGCCAGCAGCTCCGCGGGAGACTCTGGAAACACCATATATTTT,CASSSAGDSGNTIYF
13,TRBV10-3,TRBD2,TRBJ2-7,NA,TGTGCCATAGCGGGAGCGGGCTCCTACGAGCAGTACTTC,CAIAGAGSYEQYF
16,TRBV5-1,TRBD1,TRBJ2-3,NA,TGCGCCAGCAGCTCGGGACAGGGATGGGGCACAGATACGCAGTATTTT,CASSSGQGWGTDTQYF
15,TRBV4-2,TRBD2,TRBJ2-5,NA,TGTGCCAGCAGCCAAGGACTAGCGGGGGGGGCGACCCAGTACTTC,CASSQGLAGGATQYF
15,TRBV11-2,NA,TRBJ2-1,NA,TGTGCCAGCAGCTTAGGGGGCCCCCTGGGATATGAGCAGTTCTTC,CASSLGGPLGYEQFF